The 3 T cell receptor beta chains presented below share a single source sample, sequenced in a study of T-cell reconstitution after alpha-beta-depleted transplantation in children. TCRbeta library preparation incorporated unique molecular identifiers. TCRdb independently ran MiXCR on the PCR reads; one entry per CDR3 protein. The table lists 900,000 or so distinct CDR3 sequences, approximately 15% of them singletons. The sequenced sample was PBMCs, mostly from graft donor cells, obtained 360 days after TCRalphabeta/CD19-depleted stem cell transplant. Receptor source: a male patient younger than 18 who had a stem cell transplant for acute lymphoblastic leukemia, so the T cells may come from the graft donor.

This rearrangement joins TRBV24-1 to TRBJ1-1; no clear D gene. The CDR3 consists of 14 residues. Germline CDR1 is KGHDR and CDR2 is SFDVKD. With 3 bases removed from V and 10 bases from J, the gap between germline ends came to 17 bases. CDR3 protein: CATSDPRASKVAFF. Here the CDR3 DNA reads TGTGCCACCAGTGATCCCCGGGCCTCAAAAGTAGCTTTCTTT.

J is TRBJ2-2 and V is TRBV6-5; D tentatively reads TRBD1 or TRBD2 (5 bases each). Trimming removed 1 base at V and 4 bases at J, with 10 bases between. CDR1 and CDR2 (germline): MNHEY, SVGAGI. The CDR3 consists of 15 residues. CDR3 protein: CASSYYEGITGELFF. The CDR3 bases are TGTGCCAGCAGTTACTATGAGGGGATCACCGGGGAGCTGTTTTTT.

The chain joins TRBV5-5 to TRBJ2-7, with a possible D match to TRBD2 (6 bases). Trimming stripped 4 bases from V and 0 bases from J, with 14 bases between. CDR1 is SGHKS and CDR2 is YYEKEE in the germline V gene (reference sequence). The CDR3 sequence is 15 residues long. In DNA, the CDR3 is TGTGCCAGCAGCGTCGTGGCGACTAGCTCCTACGAGCAGTACTTC. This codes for CASSVVATSSYEQYF.